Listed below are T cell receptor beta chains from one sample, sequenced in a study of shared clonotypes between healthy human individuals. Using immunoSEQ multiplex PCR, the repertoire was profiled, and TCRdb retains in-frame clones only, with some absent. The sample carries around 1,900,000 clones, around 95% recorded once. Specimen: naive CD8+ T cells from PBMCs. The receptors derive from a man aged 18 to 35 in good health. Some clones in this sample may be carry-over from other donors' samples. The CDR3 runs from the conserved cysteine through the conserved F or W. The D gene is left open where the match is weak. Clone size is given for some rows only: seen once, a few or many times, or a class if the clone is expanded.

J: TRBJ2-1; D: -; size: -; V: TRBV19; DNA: TGTGCCAGTAGTTACGTCAATGAGCAGTTCTTC; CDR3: CASSYVNEQFF
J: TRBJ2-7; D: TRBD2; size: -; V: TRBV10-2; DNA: TGCGCCAGCAGTGAGGCCGCTAGCGGGGACGAGCAGTACTTC; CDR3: CASSEAASGDEQYF
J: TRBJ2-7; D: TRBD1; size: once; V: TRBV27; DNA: TGTGCCAGCAGACCGGACAGGGGACCCTACGAGCAGTACTTC; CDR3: CASRPDRGPYEQYF
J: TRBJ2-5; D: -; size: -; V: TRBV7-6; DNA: TGTGCCAGCAGCTTAATCGGGGCAGCCCAAGCGATGGAGACCCAGTACTTC; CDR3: CASSLIGAAQAMETQYF
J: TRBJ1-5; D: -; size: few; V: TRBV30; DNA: TGTGCCTGGAGTGTAGGGTGGGAACAGCCCCAGCATTTT; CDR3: CAWSVGWEQPQHF
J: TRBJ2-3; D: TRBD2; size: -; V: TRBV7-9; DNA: TGTGCCAGCAGCTTAGGGTATCGGCTAGCGGGAGTCACAGATACGCAGTATTTT; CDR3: CASSLGYRLAGVTDTQYF
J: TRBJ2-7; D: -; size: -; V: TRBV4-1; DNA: TGCGCCAGCAGCCAAGATTGGACAGAGACTAGCTACGAGCAGTACTTC; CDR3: CASSQDWTETSYEQYF
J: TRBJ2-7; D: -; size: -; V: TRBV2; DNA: TGTGCCAGCAGTGAGGTGGCAGGGGCCTACGAGCAGTACTTC; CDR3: CASSEVAGAYEQYF
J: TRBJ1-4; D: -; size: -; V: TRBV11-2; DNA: TGTGCCAGCAGCCCCCCGGCAGGACCCCTCTGGGAAAAACTGTTTTTT; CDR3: CASSPPAGPLWEKLFF
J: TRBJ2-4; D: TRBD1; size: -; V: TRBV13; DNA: TGTGCCAGCAGCTTAGGGGACAGGGTTGCCAAAAACATTCAGTACTTC; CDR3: CASSLGDRVAKNIQYF
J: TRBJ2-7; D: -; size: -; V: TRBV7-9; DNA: TGTGCCAGCAGCCCCGCCGGGAAAGGGGCGTTCTACGAGCAGTACTTC; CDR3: CASSPAGKGAFYEQYF
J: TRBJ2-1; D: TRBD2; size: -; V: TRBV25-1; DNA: TGTGCCAGCAGTGGGCCGGGACTAATTAACAATGAGCAGTTCTTC; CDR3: CASSGPGLINNEQFF
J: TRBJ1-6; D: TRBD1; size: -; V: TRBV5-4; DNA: TGTGCCAGCGGCCGGGGATTGGACAGGGGGTCTTCACCCCTCCACTTT; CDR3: CASGRGLDRGSSPLHF
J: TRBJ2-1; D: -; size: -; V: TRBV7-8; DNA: TGTGCCAGCAGCTCTAATCAACTGGGACTCTCCTACAATGAGCAGTTCTTC; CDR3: CASSSNQLGLSYNEQFF
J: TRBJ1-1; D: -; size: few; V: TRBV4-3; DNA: TGCGCCAGCAGCCAAGATGATCGGGGACTTGAAGCTTTCTTT; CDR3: CASSQDDRGLEAFF
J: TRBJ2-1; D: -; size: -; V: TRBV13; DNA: TGTGCCAGCAGCCCCCCGGGGATTAACATCTACAATGAGCAGTTCTTC; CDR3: CASSPPGINIYNEQFF
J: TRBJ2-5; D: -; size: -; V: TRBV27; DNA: TGTGCCAGCAGTTTGTTAGCTCGGGAGACCCAGTACTTC; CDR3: CASSLLARETQYF
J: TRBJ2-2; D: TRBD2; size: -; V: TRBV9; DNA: TGTGCCAGCACCTTGGAGGAGTCGGGGGGACACACCGGGGAGCTGTTTTTT; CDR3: CASTLEESGGHTGELFF
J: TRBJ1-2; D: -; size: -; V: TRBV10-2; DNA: TGCGCCAGCAGTGAATCCCTGGGGTGGGGGGCGGAGGATGGCTACACCTTC; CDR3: CASSESLGWGAEDGYTF
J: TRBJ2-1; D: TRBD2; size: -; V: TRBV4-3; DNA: TGCGCCAGTAGGCAGCGGGAGGGCCTCAATGAGCAGTTCTTC; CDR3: CASRQREGLNEQFF
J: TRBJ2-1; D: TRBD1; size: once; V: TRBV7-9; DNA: TGTGCCAGCAGCTTAGCGACAGGGTTGAATGAGCAGTTCTTC; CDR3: CASSLATGLNEQFF
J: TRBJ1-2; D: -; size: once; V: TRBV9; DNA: TGTGCCAGCAGCGTAGGGGGAACGAATGGCTACACCTTC; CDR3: CASSVGGTNGYTF
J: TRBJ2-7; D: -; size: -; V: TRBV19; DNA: TGTGCCAGTAGTATATCAGGGGGGGGCTACGAGCAGTACTTC; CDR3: CASSISGGGYEQYF
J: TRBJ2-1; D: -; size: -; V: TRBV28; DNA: TGTGCCAGCAGTCACCCCGCTCGGATCCCCTACAATGAGCAGTTCTTC; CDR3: CASSHPARIPYNEQFF
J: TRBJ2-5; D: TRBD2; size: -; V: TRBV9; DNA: TGTGCCAGCAGCGTATCTAGCGGGATCGGAGAGACCCAGTACTTC; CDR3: CASSVSSGIGETQYF
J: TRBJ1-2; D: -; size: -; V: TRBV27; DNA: TGTGCCAGCAGTTTCTCACAGGGTCCAAGACACTATGGCTACACCTTC; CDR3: CASSFSQGPRHYGYTF
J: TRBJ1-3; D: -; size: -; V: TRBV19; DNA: TGTGCCAGTGCCCGTTACTCTGGAAACACCATATATTTT; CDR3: CASARYSGNTIYF
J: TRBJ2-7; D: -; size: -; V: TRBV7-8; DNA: TGTGCCAGCAGCTTGCGATCCTACGAGCAGTACTTC; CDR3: CASSLRSYEQYF
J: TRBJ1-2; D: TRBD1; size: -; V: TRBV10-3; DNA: TGTGCCATCAGTGAGTTGATCAGGGGGCAGTACAACTATGGCTACACCTTC; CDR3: CAISELIRGQYNYGYTF
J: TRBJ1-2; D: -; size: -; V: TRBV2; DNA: TGTGCCAGCAACGGGGCAAGGTATGGCTACACCTTC; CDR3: CASNGARYGYTF
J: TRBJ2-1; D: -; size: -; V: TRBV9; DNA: TGTGCCAGCAGCGGAGGGCCGGGAGCATCCTACAATGAGCAGTTCTTC; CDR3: CASSGGPGASYNEQFF
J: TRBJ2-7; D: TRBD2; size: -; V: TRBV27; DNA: TGTGCCAGCAGTTTGACTAGCGGGAGTCGTGAGCAGTACTTC; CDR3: CASSLTSGSREQYF
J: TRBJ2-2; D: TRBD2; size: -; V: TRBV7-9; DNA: TGTGCCAGCAGCTTAGCCCCGGGACTACTGAACACCGGGGAGCTGTTTTTT; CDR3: CASSLAPGLLNTGELFF
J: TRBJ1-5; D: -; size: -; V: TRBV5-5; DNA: TGTGCCAGCAGCTTTAGCGGGGATCAGCCCCAGCATTTT; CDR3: CASSFSGDQPQHF
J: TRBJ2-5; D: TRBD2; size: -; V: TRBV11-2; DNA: TGTGCCAGCAGCTTAGCCCCGGGACTAGCGGGGGGAGAGACCCAGTACTTC; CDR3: CASSLAPGLAGGETQYF
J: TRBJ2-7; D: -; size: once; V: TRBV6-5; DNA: TGTGCCAGCAGTTATCTAGGGGGGACGGAGCAGTACTTC; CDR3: CASSYLGGTEQYF
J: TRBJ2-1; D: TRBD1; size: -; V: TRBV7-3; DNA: TGTGCCAGCAGCTTTACAGGGGGCAACTCCTACAATGAGCAGTTCTTC; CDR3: CASSFTGGNSYNEQFF
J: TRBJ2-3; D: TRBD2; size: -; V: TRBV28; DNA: TGTGCCAGCAGTTGGGGACTAGCGGGAGGGCCCGCAGATACGCAGTATTTT; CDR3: CASSWGLAGGPADTQYF
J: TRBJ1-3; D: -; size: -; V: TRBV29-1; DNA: TGCAGCGTTGAACAGGGCAACACCATATATTTT; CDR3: CSVEQGNTIYF
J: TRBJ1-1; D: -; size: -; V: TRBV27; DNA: TGTGCCAGCAGTTTGGGGGCTGAAGCTTTCTTT; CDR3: CASSLGAEAFF
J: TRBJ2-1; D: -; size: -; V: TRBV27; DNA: TGTGCCAGCAGCCCCTCTGGCGGGGAGGACTACAATGAGCAGTTCTTC; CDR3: CASSPSGGEDYNEQFF
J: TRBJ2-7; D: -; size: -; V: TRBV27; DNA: TGTGCCAGCAGTGAAGGGACGGCCTACGAGCAGTACTTC; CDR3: CASSEGTAYEQYF
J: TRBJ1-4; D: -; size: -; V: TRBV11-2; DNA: TGTGCCAGCAGCTTAGAGTACGGACCAAGTGAAAAACTGTTTTTT; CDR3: CASSLEYGPSEKLFF
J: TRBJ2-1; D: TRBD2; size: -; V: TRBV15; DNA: TGTGCCACCAGCAGCATAGCGGGAGCCTATGAGCAGTTCTTC; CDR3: CATSSIAGAYEQFF
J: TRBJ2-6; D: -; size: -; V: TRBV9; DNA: TGTGCCAGCAGCGTATCCCTAGCGCCCGAGGACTCTGGGGCCAACGTCCTGACTTTC; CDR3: CASSVSLAPEDSGANVLTF
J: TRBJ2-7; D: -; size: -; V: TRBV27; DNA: TGTGCCAGCAGTAGGACGGAATACAACGAGCAGTACTTC; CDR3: CASSRTEYNEQYF
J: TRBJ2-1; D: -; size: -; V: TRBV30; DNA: TGTGCCTGGGGAAGTCCAGCTCGGCAGTTCTTC; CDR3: CAWGSPARQFF
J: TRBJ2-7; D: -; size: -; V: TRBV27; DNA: TGTGCCAGCAGTTTCTCCGGAAGCGCCATCGGGCAGTACTTC; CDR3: CASSFSGSAIGQYF
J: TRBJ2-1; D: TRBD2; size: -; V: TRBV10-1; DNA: TGCGCCAGCACCGGAGGAAGCGGGAGCGTGGGTGAGCAGTTCTTC; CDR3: CASTGGSGSVGEQFF
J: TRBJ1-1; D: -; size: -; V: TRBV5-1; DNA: TGCGCCAGCGGGGACCGAGGGAACACTGAAGCTTTCTTT; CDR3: CASGDRGNTEAFF
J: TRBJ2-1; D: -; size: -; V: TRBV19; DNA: TGTGCCAGTAGTAGACTCCGGGACGCAGACAATGAGCAGTTCTTC; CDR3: CASSRLRDADNEQFF
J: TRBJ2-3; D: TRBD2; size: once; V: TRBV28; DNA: TGTGCCAGCAGTTCCTACGTTATCGGGCTAGCGGGAGGAAGCACAGATACGCAGTATTTT; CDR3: CASSSYVIGLAGGSTDTQYF
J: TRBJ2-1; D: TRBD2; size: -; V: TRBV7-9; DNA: TGTGCCAGCAGCTCGAGCGGGGGATCCTACAATGAGCAGTTCTTC; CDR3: CASSSSGGSYNEQFF
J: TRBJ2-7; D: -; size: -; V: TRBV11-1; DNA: TGTGCCAGCAGCTTTGACTCCAGTTGGGGCGAGCAGTACTTC; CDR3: CASSFDSSWGEQYF